Listed below are T cell receptor beta chains from one sample, sequenced in a study of low-dose radiotherapy and immunotherapy resistance in tumors. In TCRdb, the reads were re-called with MiXCR into one record per CDR3 protein. The repertoire holds under 35,000 distinct CDR3 sequences, with 45% to 55% as singletons. Sample: PBMCs, taken after low-dose radiotherapy plus immunotherapy. The receptors were sampled from a male donor with gallbladder cancer. CDR3s include the opening cysteine and the closing phenylalanine or tryptophan. D genes are given only for firm matches. Some rows mark clone size as missing; the rest say once, few, many or name a class of expanded clone.

few,TRBV4-1,TRBJ1-1,NA,TGCGCCAGCAGCCTTGGGACGGCCAGGTTCAACACTGAAGCTTTCTTT,CASSLGTARFNTEAFF
NA,TRBV5-3,TRBJ2-1,TRBD2,TGTGCCAGCAGCGGCGAGATGGCGGGGGGCAGGGATGAGCAGTTCTTC,CASSGEMAGGRDEQFF
NA,TRBV24-1,TRBJ1-2,NA,TGTGCCACCAGTGATTCGGGCTATGCTAACTATGGCTACACCTTC,CATSDSGYANYGYTF
NA,TRBV5-5,TRBJ2-5,TRBD2,TGTGCCAGCAGCTTGGGTCCAGCGGGAACACAAGAGACCCAGTACTTC,CASSLGPAGTQETQYF
NA,TRBV5-1,TRBJ2-7,NA,TGCGCCAGCAGCTTGGCCAGGGGGGCACGCGAGCAGTACTTC,CASSLARGAREQYF
medium-sized,TRBV21-1,TRBJ2-5,NA,TGTGCCAGCAGCAGACGGACTAGCGCGGAGACCCAGTACTTC,CASSRRTSAETQYF
NA,TRBV28,TRBJ1-2,TRBD1,TGTGCCAGCAGTGCACGACAGGGAAAGGGCTATGGCTACACCTTC,CASSARQGKGYGYTF
NA,TRBV5-1,TRBJ2-7,NA,TGCGCCAGGAGCTTGGCCGGGACGGGGAGGAATGAGCAGTACTTC,CARSLAGTGRNEQYF
NA,TRBV7-2,TRBJ2-3,TRBD2,TGTGCCAGCGCGGCCGGGACTAGTTTTTCTAGCACAGATACGCAGTATTTT,CASAAGTSFSSTDTQYF
NA,TRBV7-9,TRBJ2-1,TRBD2,TGTGCCAGCAGCCCCCGGGGGAGCGGGAGCTCCTACAATGAGCAGTTCTTC,CASSPRGSGSSYNEQFF
once,TRBV27,TRBJ2-2,TRBD2,TGTGCCAGCAGTTTCGGCGGGGGGAACACCGGGGAGCTGTTTTTT,CASSFGGGNTGELFF
many,TRBV29-1,TRBJ2-7,NA,TGCAGCGTTCTTAGGGGTAGCGAGCAGTACTTC,CSVLRGSEQYF
many,TRBV11-2,TRBJ2-3,NA,TGTGCCAGCAGCTTAGTGATGGCAGATACGCAGTATTTT,CASSLVMADTQYF
NA,TRBV19,TRBJ2-2,TRBD2,TGTGCGACTACCCCGGCGGGACTAGGCTTAGGGGAGCTGTTTTTT,CATTPAGLGLGELFF
medium-sized,TRBV10-1,TRBJ2-1,TRBD2,TGCGCCAGCAGTGAGGGACTAGCGGGAAACAATGAGCAGTTCTTC,CASSEGLAGNNEQFF
medium-sized,TRBV28,TRBJ1-4,NA,TGTGCCAGCAGTTTTTTGGCTGAAAATGAAAAACTGTTTTTT,CASSFLAENEKLFF
NA,TRBV9,TRBJ2-5,NA,TGTGCCAGCAGCGTAGCGACTGGCCAAGAGACCCAGTACTTC,CASSVATGQETQYF
NA,TRBV30,TRBJ2-3,TRBD2,TGTGCCTGGGGGTCTCCTAGCGGTGGCACAGATACGCAGTATTTT,CAWGSPSGGTDTQYF
many,TRBV3-1,TRBJ2-3,NA,TGTGCCAGCAGCCAAGGGGCGCGACTAGAGGCAGATACGCAGTATTTT,CASSQGARLEADTQYF
NA,TRBV3-1,TRBJ2-2,NA,TGTGCCAGCAGCCAGGGGTTCTCGGGAACCGGGGAGCTGTTTTTT,CASSQGFSGTGELFF
NA,TRBV5-1,TRBJ2-1,TRBD2,TGCGCCAGCAGCTTGCGAAGCGGGGGGTATGTGGATGAGCAGTTCTTC,CASSLRSGGYVDEQFF
NA,TRBV28,TRBJ1-1,NA,TGTGCCACCAACCGGAACACTGAAGCTTTCTTT,CATNRNTEAFF
many,TRBV7-2,TRBJ2-5,NA,TGTGCCAGCAGCTTGTCTTATGACAAATTCGCCGCGGAGACCCAGTACTTC,CASSLSYDKFAAETQYF
NA,TRBV25-1,TRBJ1-1,NA,TGTGCCAGCACGGGACACGGAGGGACTGAAGCTTTCTTT,CASTGHGGTEAFF
NA,TRBV6-6,TRBJ2-1,TRBD2,TGTGCCAGCAGGATAAGCGGGAGGGGTCGTTACAATGAGCAGTTCTTC,CASRISGRGRYNEQFF
NA,TRBV10-1,TRBJ2-7,NA,TGCGCCAGCAGTGAGTCGAAATGGTTGGAGGGGCAGTACTTC,CASSESKWLEGQYF
NA,TRBV5-4,TRBJ1-4,NA,NA,CASSLVGTNEKLFFF
many,TRBV7-2,TRBJ2-3,NA,TGTGCCAGCAGCCCGTTCAATCGGGGTCTGTTCACAGATACGCAGTATTTT,CASSPFNRGLFTDTQYF
NA,TRBV6-2/TRBV6-3,TRBJ2-1,NA,TGTGCCAGCAGTTACTCGAGAGGGGGTGGGCCAGCCTCCTACAATGAGCAGTTCTTC,CASSYSRGGGPASYNEQFF
many,TRBV6-2/TRBV6-3,TRBJ2-4,NA,TGTGCCAGCAGTTACGGGATAATGAAAAACATTCAGTACTTC,CASSYGIMKNIQYF
many,TRBV20-1,TRBJ2-5,TRBD2,TGCAGTGCTAGCCCCACCGAGGGGGCGGGGGGGGAGACCCAGTACTTC,CSASPTEGAGGETQYF
many,TRBV6-5,TRBJ2-7,NA,TGTGCCAGCAGAGGGGCGGGGGGACAGGATTTCTACGAGCAGTACTTC,CASRGAGGQDFYEQYF
NA,TRBV9,TRBJ2-1,TRBD2,TGTGCCAGCAGCGCCGGGGGACGGCTAGCGGCCTCCTACAATGAGCAGTTCTTC,CASSAGGRLAASYNEQFF
few,TRBV12-3/TRBV12-4,TRBJ1-5,NA,TGTGCCAGCAGTTTGGAGGGGAGGGGACAGCCCCAGCATTTT,CASSLEGRGQPQHF
NA,TRBV29-1,TRBJ2-5,NA,TGCAGCGGGGGATTACAAGAGACCCAGTACTTC,CSGGLQETQYF
NA,TRBV13,TRBJ2-1,NA,TGTGCCACCAGCAGAGTTGGGGTCAATGAGCAGTTCTTC,CATSRVGVNEQFF
NA,TRBV12-3/TRBV12-4,TRBJ1-5,TRBD1,TGTGCCAGCAGTTTGGGACAGATAAGCAATCAGCCCCAGCATTTT,CASSLGQISNQPQHF
NA,TRBV11-2,TRBJ2-3,TRBD2,TGTGCCAGCAGCTCAGCGGGAGCAGATACGCAGTATTTT,CASSSAGADTQYF
medium-sized,TRBV6-2/TRBV6-3,TRBJ2-7,NA,TGTGCCAGCAGTTACTCGGTGAGACGCTACGAGCAGTACTTC,CASSYSVRRYEQYF
once,TRBV18,TRBJ2-2,NA,TGTGCCAGCTCACCGCAACTCAGGACAGCTCCCGGGGAGCTGTTTTTT,CASSPQLRTAPGELFF
NA,TRBV28,TRBJ1-3,NA,TGTGCCAGCAGTTTAGGGCAGCTCTTCACCATATATTTT,CASSLGQLFTIYF
many,TRBV5-6,TRBJ2-1,TRBD1,TGTGCCAGCAGCTTGGAGAGGGGGCAGATTTACAATGAGCAGTTCTTC,CASSLERGQIYNEQFF
NA,TRBV29-1,TRBJ1-2,TRBD1,TGCAGCGTTGCCCGGGACAGCCCAATCTATGGCTACACCTTC,CSVARDSPIYGYTF
many,TRBV20-1,TRBJ1-6,NA,TGCAGTGCTAGAGCGGCAAGTAGTAATTCACCCCTCCACTTT,CSARAASSNSPLHF
NA,TRBV5-1,TRBJ1-5,NA,TGCGCCAGCAGCTTGATTCCCGGTGGCAATCAGCCCCAGCATTTT,CASSLIPGGNQPQHF
NA,TRBV15,TRBJ2-3,NA,TGTGCCACCAGCCTGAGCCGACTAGAAAGCGGCACAGATACGCAGTATTTT,CATSLSRLESGTDTQYF
NA,TRBV6-1,TRBJ2-2,TRBD2,TGTGCCAGCAGTTACTCGGTCCGTGTAGTAGCGGGGGACACCGGGGAGCTGTTTTTT,CASSYSVRVVAGDTGELFF
NA,TRBV28,TRBJ1-5,TRBD1,TGTGCCAGCAGTTTTACTGGACAGGCTGCGTTGCCCCAGCATTTT,CASSFTGQAALPQHF
many,TRBV5-1,TRBJ2-1,NA,TGCGCCAGCAGGGGTGGCCAAGATGAGCAGTTCTTC,CASRGGQDEQFF
NA,TRBV28,TRBJ2-2,NA,TGTGCCAGCGCGGGACACCCGAACACCGGGGAGCTGTTTTTT,CASAGHPNTGELFF